The clone carrying this T cell receptor beta chain was picked up a small number of times. The CDR3 runs to 17 residues. Trimming shortened V by 4 bases and J by 1 base, and 14 bases separated the two germline ends. Germline values: CDR1 KGHSH, CDR2 LQKENI. Time point denoted: newly diagnosed GD, antithyroid drugs for less than 3 months. RNA from PBMCs was the source of the TCR library. HTBI primers from iRepertoire and Arm-PCR of CDR3 regions yielded the TCR beta libraries. Each CDR3 protein gets one entry after TCRdb re-called the multiplex PCR reads with MiXCR. Of roughly 360,000 distinct CDR3 sequences in the sample, about 10% are singletons; the top ten hold 15% to 20%. These data belong to a study of regulatory T cells in long-lasting Graves disease. This same sample was also taken into another study, of T cells in Graves' hyperthyroidism and ophthalmopathy.

This chain connects TRBV18 to TRBJ1-6, with D unclear. The sequence derives from a woman between 18 and 29 years old with Graves disease. Sample: peripheral blood mononuclear cells (PBMCs), taken at new diagnosis, from a patient treated with antithyroid drugs. The CDR3 loop is CASSRAGSGSYNSPLHF. Here the CDR3 DNA reads TGTGCCAGCTCACGTGCGGGATCGGGGTCCTATAATTCACCCCTCCACTTT.